The rows below give T cell receptor beta chains drawn from one sample of a study of blood T cell repertoires in COVID-19. Assay: immunoSEQ multiplex PCR; the TCRdb copy retains only in-frame clones and omits some. This sample has 100,000 to 150,000 clones, with around 88% found just once. What was sequenced was peripheral blood. The receptors stem from a man aged 45-65 years with acute or convalescent COVID-19. Each CDR3 is given with its conserved first and last residue. A D gene is named only where the DNA matches it firmly. Some rows have no size entry. The others give once, few or many, or a class for an expanded clone.

J gene,V gene,D gene,clone size,CDR3 protein,CDR3 DNA
TRBJ2-7,TRBV19,TRBD1,few,CASSSGAGTATYEQYF,TGTGCCAGTAGCTCGGGCGCCGGGACAGCAACCTACGAGCAGTACTTC
TRBJ1-2,TRBV7-9,.,.,CASSLFRGTNYGYTF,TGTGCCAGCAGCTTATTCCGCGGGACTAACTATGGCTACACCTTC
TRBJ1-1,TRBV4-1,.,.,CASSQDFRVWTEAFF,TGCGCCAGCAGCCAAGATTTCAGGGTTTGGACTGAAGCTTTCTTT
TRBJ1-5,TRBV10-1,.,.,CATSQASNQPQHF,TGCGCCACCTCGCAGGCTAGCAATCAGCCCCAGCATTTT
TRBJ2-5,TRBV5-1,.,.,CASSLMSSEETQYF,TGCGCCAGCAGCTTGATGAGTTCCGAAGAGACCCAGTACTTC
TRBJ2-7,TRBV5-6,TRBD1,.,CASSLTVGQGAGEQYF,TGTGCCAGCAGCTTGACCGTGGGACAGGGGGCCGGGGAGCAGTACTTC
TRBJ1-1,TRBV7-9,.,.,CASSRRDPRRMNTEAFF,TGTGCCAGCAGCCGTCGGGATCCTCGGAGGATGAACACTGAAGCTTTCTTT
TRBJ2-7,TRBV13,.,.,CASSPPRGAYEQYF,TGTGCCAGCAGCCCCCCCCGGGGAGCCTACGAGCAGTACTTC
TRBJ2-7,TRBV19,.,.,CASSIERGGRTVYF,TGTGCCAGTAGTATAGAGAGGGGGGGGCGGACGGTTTACTTC
TRBJ1-6,TRBV7-9,.,.,CASSLLRTDNSPLHF,TGTGCCAGCAGCTTGTTGCGGACAGATAATTCACCCCTCCACTTT
TRBJ2-5,TRBV18,TRBD2,few,CASSQGLAGGEQQETQYF,TGTGCCAGCTCCCAGGGACTAGCGGGAGGCGAGCAGCAAGAGACCCAGTACTTC
TRBJ1-5,TRBV6-5,.,.,CASSGLSNQPQHF,TGTGCCAGCAGCGGACTGAGCAATCAGCCCCAGCATTTT
TRBJ2-1,TRBV28,.,.,CASSFRYGRVLSRNEQFF,TGTGCCAGCAGTTTCAGGTACGGGCGGGTCCTTTCCCGGAATGAGCAGTTCTTC
TRBJ2-5,TRBV5-4,TRBD1,.,CASSLATGGPNMETQYF,TGTGCCAGCAGCTTGGCGACAGGGGGGCCCAACATGGAGACCCAGTACTTC
TRBJ1-2,TRBV7-9,.,.,CASSEGDSPYGYTF,TGTGCCAGCAGCGAAGGGGATTCACCCTATGGCTACACCTTC
TRBJ1-2,TRBV7-8,.,once,CASSLVQFGYGYTF,TGTGCCAGCAGCTTAGTGCAGTTTGGTTATGGCTACACCTTC
TRBJ1-3,TRBV6-5,.,.,CASTSPGGNTIYF,TGTGCCAGCACCTCGCCAGGAGGAAACACCATATATTTT
TRBJ1-5,TRBV10-3,.,.,CAIGYRENQPQHF,TGTGCCATCGGATACCGGGAAAATCAGCCCCAGCATTTT
TRBJ1-2,TRBV28,.,.,CASSLWSDNYGYTF,TGTGCCAGCAGTTTATGGTCAGATAACTATGGCTACACCTTC
TRBJ1-2,TRBV18,TRBD1,few,CASSPRGQDGYTF,TGTGCCAGCTCACCCAGGGGACAGGATGGCTACACCTTC
TRBJ1-6,TRBV30,.,.,CAWIGGGDSPLHF,TGTGCCTGGATTGGCGGGGGAGACTCACCCCTCCACTTT
TRBJ1-2,TRBV3-1/TRBV3-2,.,.,CASSQELADYGYTF,TGTGCCAGCAGCCAAGAATTGGCAGACTATGGCTACACCTTC
TRBJ2-1,TRBV7-9,.,once,CASTAGLTDSYNEQFF,TGTGCCAGCACCGCGGGACTGACAGATTCCTACAATGAGCAGTTCTTC
TRBJ2-5,TRBV5-1,.,.,CASSLGTILGPETQYF,TGCGCCAGCAGCTTGGGCACGATACTAGGACCAGAGACCCAGTACTTC
TRBJ1-5,TRBV24-1,.,.,CATSDQRRGPQHF,TGTGCCACCAGTGACCAACGGCGGGGGCCCCAGCATTTT
TRBJ2-3,TRBV5-1,TRBD2,.,CASSLGLADRTDTQYF,TGCGCCAGCAGCCTCGGACTAGCGGACCGCACAGATACGCAGTATTTT
TRBJ2-2,TRBV25-1,TRBD1,.,CASSDTTGAIGELFF,TGTGCCAGCAGTGACACTACAGGGGCTATCGGGGAGCTGTTTTTT
TRBJ1-1,TRBV15,TRBD1,once,CATSRDRASTEAFF,TGTGCCACCAGCCGGGACAGGGCTTCCACTGAAGCTTTCTTT
TRBJ1-4,TRBV6-6,.,.,CASRDSGNEKLFF,TGTGCCAGCAGGGACAGCGGTAATGAAAAACTGTTTTTT
TRBJ1-1,TRBV19,TRBD1,.,CASSSPGQGLWLAFF,TGTGCCAGTAGTTCGCCGGGACAGGGATTGTGGTTAGCTTTCTTT
TRBJ2-1,TRBV7-9,TRBD2,.,CASSSPRGGSSYNEQFF,TGTGCCAGCAGCTCCCCCCGGGGCGGGAGCTCCTACAATGAGCAGTTCTTC
TRBJ2-3,TRBV19,TRBD2,many,CASSLRGSGRAADTQYF,TGTGCCAGTAGTCTTCGGGGTAGCGGGAGGGCGGCAGATACGCAGTATTTT
TRBJ2-5,TRBV10-3,TRBD1,.,CAISEGRQGRLETQYF,TGTGCCATCAGTGAGGGGAGACAGGGGAGGTTGGAGACCCAGTACTTC
TRBJ2-5,TRBV29-1,.,.,CSVDGDTRLPQETQYF,TGCAGCGTTGATGGGGACACCAGGCTACCACAAGAGACCCAGTACTTC
TRBJ2-7,TRBV18,.,.,CASSPPGSYEQYF,TGTGCCAGCTCACCTCCCGGGTCCTACGAGCAGTACTTC
TRBJ2-5,TRBV5-5,.,.,CASSLQAGETQYF,TGTGCCAGCAGCTTGCAGGCGGGGGAGACCCAGTACTTC
TRBJ1-2,TRBV28,TRBD1,.,CASSLGQGTNGYTF,TGTGCCAGCAGTTTGGGACAGGGCACAAATGGCTACACCTTC
TRBJ1-4,TRBV4-1,.,once,CASSQGMFRGTVRLFF,TGCGCCAGCAGCCAAGGAATGTTCAGGGGAACTGTACGGCTGTTTTTT
TRBJ2-3,TRBV15,.,.,CATSRVGGWADTQYF,TGTGCCACCAGCAGAGTGGGGGGTTGGGCAGATACGCAGTATTTT
TRBJ1-1,TRBV28,.,.,CASSLATRRDGAFF,TGTGCCAGCAGTTTAGCGACCAGGAGGGACGGAGCTTTCTTT